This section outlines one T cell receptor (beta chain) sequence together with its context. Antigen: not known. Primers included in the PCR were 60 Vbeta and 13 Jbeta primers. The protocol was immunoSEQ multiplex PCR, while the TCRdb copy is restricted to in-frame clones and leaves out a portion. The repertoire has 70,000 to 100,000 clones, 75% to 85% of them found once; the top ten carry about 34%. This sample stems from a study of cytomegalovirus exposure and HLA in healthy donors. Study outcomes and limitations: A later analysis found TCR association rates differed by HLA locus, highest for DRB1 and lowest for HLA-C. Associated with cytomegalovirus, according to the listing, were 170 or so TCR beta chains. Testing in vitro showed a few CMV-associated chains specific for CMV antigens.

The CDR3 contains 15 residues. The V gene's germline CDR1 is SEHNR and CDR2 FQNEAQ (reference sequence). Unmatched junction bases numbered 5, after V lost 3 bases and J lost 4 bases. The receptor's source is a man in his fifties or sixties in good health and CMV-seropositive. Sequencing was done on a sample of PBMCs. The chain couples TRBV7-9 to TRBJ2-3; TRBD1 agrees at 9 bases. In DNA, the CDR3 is TGTGCCAGCAGCTTGGAGTGGGACAGGGCAGATACGCAGTATTTT. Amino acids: CASSLEWDRADTQYF.